Listed below are T cell receptor beta chains from one sample, sequenced in a study of cytomegalovirus exposure and HLA in healthy donors. Sequencing used immunoSEQ multiplex PCR; TCRdb keeps in-frame clones, though not all of them. The sample holds about 190,000 clones; around 83% are singletons and the top ten take under 0.9%. Sample: PBMCs. Receptors originate from a woman in her late teens or twenties in good health and CMV-seronegative. Each CDR3 is given with its conserved first and last residue. Fields, in order: CDR3 protein, J gene, V gene.

CDR3aa: CASSLARNEKLFF; j_gene: TRBJ1-4; v_gene: TRBV7-9
CDR3aa: CSVESRSTYGYTF; j_gene: TRBJ1-2; v_gene: TRBV29-1
CDR3aa: CASSVVTSDSYEQYF; j_gene: TRBJ2-7; v_gene: TRBV9
CDR3aa: CASSLGGDQPQHF; j_gene: TRBJ1-5; v_gene: TRBV7-9
CDR3aa: CASSPRVSVNTGELFF; j_gene: TRBJ2-2; v_gene: TRBV27
CDR3aa: CASSSTSGGAISTDTQYF; j_gene: TRBJ2-3; v_gene: TRBV27
CDR3aa: CASSVPGGVGYTF; j_gene: TRBJ1-2; v_gene: TRBV9
CDR3aa: CASSIGGLAGGQETQYF; j_gene: TRBJ2-5; v_gene: TRBV19
CDR3aa: CASRQGPNTEAFF; j_gene: TRBJ1-1; v_gene: TRBV6-5
CDR3aa: CASRSSASTGELFF; j_gene: TRBJ2-2; v_gene: TRBV9
CDR3aa: CASSIAVSGGVYEQYF; j_gene: TRBJ2-7; v_gene: TRBV19
CDR3aa: CASRRGEETQYF; j_gene: TRBJ2-5; v_gene: TRBV27
CDR3aa: CASSPSSGAYEQYF; j_gene: TRBJ2-7; v_gene: TRBV18
CDR3aa: CASSQGLAVNEQFF; j_gene: TRBJ2-1; v_gene: TRBV2
CDR3aa: CASSWDRANTGELFF; j_gene: TRBJ2-2; v_gene: TRBV5-1
CDR3aa: CASSAGLAGGITDTQYF; j_gene: TRBJ2-3; v_gene: TRBV7-9
CDR3aa: CANLDTNYGYTF; j_gene: TRBJ1-2; v_gene: TRBV6-1
CDR3aa: CASTSQGAGNTIYF; j_gene: TRBJ1-3; v_gene: TRBV28
CDR3aa: CASSLSSPGGETQYF; j_gene: TRBJ2-5; v_gene: TRBV5-1
CDR3aa: CASKPTGLTEAFF; j_gene: TRBJ1-1; v_gene: TRBV27
CDR3aa: CASSIGLAGGPWTDTQYF; j_gene: TRBJ2-3; v_gene: TRBV19
CDR3aa: CASSIRQGGPNYGYTF; j_gene: TRBJ1-2; v_gene: TRBV7-9
CDR3aa: CASSHDWGGGNEQFF; j_gene: TRBJ2-1; v_gene: TRBV4-1
CDR3aa: CASSFKGASYEQYF; j_gene: TRBJ2-7; v_gene: TRBV11-2
CDR3aa: CASSIGQGASDTQYF; j_gene: TRBJ2-3; v_gene: TRBV5-1
CDR3aa: CASSPPGLVQETQYF; j_gene: TRBJ2-5; v_gene: TRBV18
CDR3aa: CASSLAWSRDSYEQYF; j_gene: TRBJ2-7; v_gene: TRBV5-4
CDR3aa: CASNPRSSGYEQYF; j_gene: TRBJ2-7; v_gene: TRBV6-6
CDR3aa: CASSTGQGGEKLFF; j_gene: TRBJ1-4; v_gene: TRBV6-1
CDR3aa: CASSPGLNQPQHF; j_gene: TRBJ1-5; v_gene: TRBV18
CDR3aa: CASSPQNWNGKAVEQFF; j_gene: TRBJ2-1; v_gene: TRBV7-8
CDR3aa: CASSLLRTGATYEQYF; j_gene: TRBJ2-7; v_gene: TRBV27
CDR3aa: CASSLGGEGNEKLFF; j_gene: TRBJ1-4; v_gene: TRBV13
CDR3aa: CASSIRTGTKNYQPQHF; j_gene: TRBJ1-5; v_gene: TRBV19
CDR3aa: CASSFYSGNGYEQYF; j_gene: TRBJ2-7; v_gene: TRBV7-9
CDR3aa: CASSAGTSVGNEQFF; j_gene: TRBJ2-1; v_gene: TRBV4-1